The sequence of this T cell receptor beta chain was determined in a study of early T cells in non-severe SARS-CoV-2 infection. Study at large: Chains were not paired, and sequencing was done on bulk RNA from unsorted whole blood.

The protocol attached unique molecular identifiers to individual cDNA molecules. Each CDR3 protein gets one entry after TCRdb re-called the 5' RACE reads with MiXCR. This table has around 26,000 distinct CDR3 sequences, 4% to 5.5% appearing once. General study points: Using VDJdb, the matching emphasized anti-spike CD8 responses while missing private and CD4 specificities.

This clonotype showed up many times. The antigen is unknown. The CDR3 is made up of 14 amino acids. V lost 4 bases, J lost 4 bases, and 14 bases lay in between. Germline CDR1 and CDR2: DFQATT and SNEGSKA (reference sequence). This chain uses TRBV20-1 with TRBJ2-1; no clear D gene. This clonotype was sampled from an adult who was a healthcare worker with PCR-confirmed SARS-CoV-2 infection or an uninfected control (not recorded which). Sequenced: whole blood. The CDR3 DNA follows: TGCAGTGCTACTCCCCCTGGGGTATACAATGAGCAGTTCTTC. Its protein product is CSATPPGVYNEQFF.